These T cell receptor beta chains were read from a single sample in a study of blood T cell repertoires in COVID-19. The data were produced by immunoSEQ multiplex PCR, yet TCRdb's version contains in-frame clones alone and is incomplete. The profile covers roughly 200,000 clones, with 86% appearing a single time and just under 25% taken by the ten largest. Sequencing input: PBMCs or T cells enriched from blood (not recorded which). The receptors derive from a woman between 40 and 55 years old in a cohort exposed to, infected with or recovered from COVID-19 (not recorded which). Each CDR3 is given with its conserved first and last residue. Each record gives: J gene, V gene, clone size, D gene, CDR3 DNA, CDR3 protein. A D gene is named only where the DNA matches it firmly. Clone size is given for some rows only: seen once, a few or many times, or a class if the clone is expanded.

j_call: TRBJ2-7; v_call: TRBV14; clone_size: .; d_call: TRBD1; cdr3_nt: TGTGCCAGCAGGCGGACAGGGGGGTCCTACGAGCAGTACTTC; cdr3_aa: CASRRTGGSYEQYF
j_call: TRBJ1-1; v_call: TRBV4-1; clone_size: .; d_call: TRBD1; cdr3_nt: TGCGCCAGCAGCCGCGGACAGGGGGGCCCGATGAACACTGAAGCTTTCTTT; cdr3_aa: CASSRGQGGPMNTEAFF
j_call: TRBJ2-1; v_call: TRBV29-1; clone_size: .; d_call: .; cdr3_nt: TGCAGCGTCCGGGGTTCCATCAGCTCCTACAATGAGCAGTTCTTC; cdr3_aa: CSVRGSISSYNEQFF
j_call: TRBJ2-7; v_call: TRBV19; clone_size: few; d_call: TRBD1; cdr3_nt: TGTGCCAGCTCCCTAGGGACAGGGGGCTACGAGCAGTACTTC; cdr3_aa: CASSLGTGGYEQYF
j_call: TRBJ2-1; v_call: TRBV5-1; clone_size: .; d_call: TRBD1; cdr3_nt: TGCGCCAGCAGCTTATCCGGGACAGGCGGCTACAATGAGCAGTTCTTC; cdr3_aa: CASSLSGTGGYNEQFF
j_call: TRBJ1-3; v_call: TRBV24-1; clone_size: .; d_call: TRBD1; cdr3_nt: TGTGCCACCGCCGGGACAGGGGAGGGAAACACCATATATTTT; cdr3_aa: CATAGTGEGNTIYF
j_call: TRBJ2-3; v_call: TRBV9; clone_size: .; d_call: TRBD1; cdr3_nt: TGTGCCAGCAGCCCCGCGGGCAGGGGGATAGATACGCAGTATTTT; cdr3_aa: CASSPAGRGIDTQYF
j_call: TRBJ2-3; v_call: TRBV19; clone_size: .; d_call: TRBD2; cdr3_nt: TGTGCCAGTACCCAAGCGGGAGGTGTAGCAGATACGCAGTATTTT; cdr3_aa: CASTQAGGVADTQYF
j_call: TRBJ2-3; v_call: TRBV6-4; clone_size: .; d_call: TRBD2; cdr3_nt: TGTGCCAGCAGTGCTTCGGGACTAGCGGGGGGCCAAAGCACAGATACGCAGTATTTT; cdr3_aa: CASSASGLAGGQSTDTQYF
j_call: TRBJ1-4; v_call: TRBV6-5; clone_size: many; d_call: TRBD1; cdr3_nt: TGTGCCAGCAGCCCGGGACAGCTGAATGAAAAACTGTTTTTT; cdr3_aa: CASSPGQLNEKLFF
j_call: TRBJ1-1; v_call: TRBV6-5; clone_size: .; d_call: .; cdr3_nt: TGTGGGTCGGGGACACTAAGGTTCTACACTGAAGCTTTCTTT; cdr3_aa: CGSGTLRFYTEAFF
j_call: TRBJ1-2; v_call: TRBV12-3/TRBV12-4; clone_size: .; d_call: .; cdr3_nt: TGTGCCAGCAGTTTGACAGTAAACTATGGCTACACCTTC; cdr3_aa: CASSLTVNYGYTF
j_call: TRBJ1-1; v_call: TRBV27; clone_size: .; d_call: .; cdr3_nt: TGTGCCAGCAGTTTAGGCCCTGGGGGGGTTCCTGAAGCTTTCTTT; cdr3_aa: CASSLGPGGVPEAFF
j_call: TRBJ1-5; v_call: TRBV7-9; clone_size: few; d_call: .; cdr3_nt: TGTGCCAGCAGCTCCCAGGACTGGAATCAGCCCCAGCATTTT; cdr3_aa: CASSSQDWNQPQHF
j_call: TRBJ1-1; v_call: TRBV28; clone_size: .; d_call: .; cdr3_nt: TGTGCCAGCATCCCCTGGGCCCCCCGCAGGGCGAACACTGAAGCTTTCTTT; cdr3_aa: CASIPWAPRRANTEAFF
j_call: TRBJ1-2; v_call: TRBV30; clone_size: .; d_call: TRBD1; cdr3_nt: TGTGCCTGGTGGACAGGTTTTCGGTATGGCTACACCTTC; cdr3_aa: CAWWTGFRYGYTF
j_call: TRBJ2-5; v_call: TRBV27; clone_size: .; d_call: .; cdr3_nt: TGTGCCAGCAGTTTATGGGGAGTTGGCCAAGAGACCCAGTACTTC; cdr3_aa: CASSLWGVGQETQYF
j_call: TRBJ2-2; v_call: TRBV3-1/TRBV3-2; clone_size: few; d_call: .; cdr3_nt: TGTGCCAGCAGCCCACCTGGGACAACCGGGGAGCTGTTTTTT; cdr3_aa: CASSPPGTTGELFF
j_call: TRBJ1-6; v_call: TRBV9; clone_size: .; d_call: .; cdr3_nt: TGTGCCAGCAGCGTAGGCCGGGTCCCTATCGGAAATTCACCCCTCCACTTT; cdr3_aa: CASSVGRVPIGNSPLHF
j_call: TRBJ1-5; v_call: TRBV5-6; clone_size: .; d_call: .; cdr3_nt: TGTGCCAGCAGCTTGGAAGGGGGACATCCTCAGCCCCAGCATTTT; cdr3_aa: CASSLEGGHPQPQHF
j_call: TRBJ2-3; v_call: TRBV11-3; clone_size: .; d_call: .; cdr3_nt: TGTGCCAGCAGCTCCTTTGAGTTGCGGGATACGCAGTATTTT; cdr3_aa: CASSSFELRDTQYF
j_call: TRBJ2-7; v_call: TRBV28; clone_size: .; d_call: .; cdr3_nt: TGTGCCAGCAGTTGGACAGCCTCCTACGAGCAGTACTTC; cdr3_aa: CASSWTASYEQYF
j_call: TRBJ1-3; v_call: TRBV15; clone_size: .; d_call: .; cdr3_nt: TGTGCCACCAGCTACCAGGGGCCGGGAAACACCATATATTTT; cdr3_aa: CATSYQGPGNTIYF
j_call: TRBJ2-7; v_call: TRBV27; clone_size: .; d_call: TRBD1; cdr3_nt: TGTGCCAGCAGTTCTATAGAAGCGACAGGGGTGTGGGAGCAGTACTTC; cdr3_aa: CASSSIEATGVWEQYF
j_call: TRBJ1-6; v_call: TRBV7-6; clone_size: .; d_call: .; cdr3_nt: TGTGCCAGCAGCTTACGAGCCTATTCACCCCTCCACTTT; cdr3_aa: CASSLRAYSPLHF
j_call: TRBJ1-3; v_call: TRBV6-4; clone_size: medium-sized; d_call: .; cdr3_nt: TGTGCCAGCAGTGACCTTTGGGCCTCTGGAAACACCATATATTTT; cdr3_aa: CASSDLWASGNTIYF
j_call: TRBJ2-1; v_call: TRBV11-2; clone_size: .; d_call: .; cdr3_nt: TGTGCCAGCAGCTTTGAGGTTACCTACAATGAGCAGTTCTTC; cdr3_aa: CASSFEVTYNEQFF
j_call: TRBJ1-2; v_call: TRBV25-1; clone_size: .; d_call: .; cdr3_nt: TGTGCCAGCAGTGAACCAACAGGATACTATGGCTACACCTTC; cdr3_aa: CASSEPTGYYGYTF
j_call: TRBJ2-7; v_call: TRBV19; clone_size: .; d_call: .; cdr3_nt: TGTGCCAGTAGTACCGGGAGCTCCTACGAGCAGTACTTC; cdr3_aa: CASSTGSSYEQYF
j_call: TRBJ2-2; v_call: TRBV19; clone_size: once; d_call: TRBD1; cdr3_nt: TGTGCCAGTAGTACGACAGGGGGGAGGACCGGGGAGCTGTTTTTT; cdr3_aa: CASSTTGGRTGELFF
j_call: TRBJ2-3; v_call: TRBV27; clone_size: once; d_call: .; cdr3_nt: TGTGCCAGCAGTACCTACACAGATACGCAGTATTTT; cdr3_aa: CASSTYTDTQYF
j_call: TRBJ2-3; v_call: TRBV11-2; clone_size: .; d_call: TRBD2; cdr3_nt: TGTGCCAGCAGACAAGCGGGGGGCCCTACTAGCACAGATACGCAGTATTTT; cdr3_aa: CASRQAGGPTSTDTQYF
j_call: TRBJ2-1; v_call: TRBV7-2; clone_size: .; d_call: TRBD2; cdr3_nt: TGTGCCAGCAGCCCGGGACTAGCGAGATACAATGAGCAGTTCTTC; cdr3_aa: CASSPGLARYNEQFF
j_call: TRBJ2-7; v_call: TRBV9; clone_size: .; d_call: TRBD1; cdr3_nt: TGTGCCAGCAGCGATGGACAGGGGTCCCACGAGCAGTACTTC; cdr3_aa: CASSDGQGSHEQYF